The TCR beta chain under discussion was sequenced for a study of regulatory T cells in long-lasting Graves disease (dated by TCRdb to about 2021). Some background on the complete study: Antithyroid drugs had been taken for less than 3 months by newly diagnosed Graves' disease patients. A total of roughly 35 samples underwent TCR sequencing: around 13 from persistent and around 20 from newly diagnosed Graves' disease patients. Peripheral blood TCR sequencing and RNA sequencing compared persistent Graves' disease patients with newly diagnosed Graves' disease patients. The study was registered as a clinical trial and conducted in China.

Per the germline V gene, SQVTM is the CDR1 and ANQGSEA is the CDR2. The cysteine opens and the phenylalanine closes a CDR3 of 12 amino acids. Just CDR3 DNA is preserved here, 36 bases in frame from base 1. V trim: 7 bases; J trim: 8 bases; unmatched bases: 6. The time point label here, explained by the study, means: newly diagnosed GD, antithyroid drugs for less than 3 months. RNA was extracted from PBMCs in TRIzol for both TCR sequencing and RNA sequencing. Graves' disease was diagnosed according to American Thyroid Association guidelines. Patients for the study were recruited at an endocrinology department in Xi'an, China. Each patient gave about 10 milliliters of peripheral blood, collected in an EDTA anticoagulant tube. Ficoll Paque Plus density gradient separation was used to isolate PBMCs, and no further T cell sorting was performed. RNA quality was checked with an Agilent 2100 Bioanalyzer and agarose gel, and concentration with a NanoDrop 2000.

General conclusions and limits of the study: The study examined only peripheral blood because the primary lesion, thyroid tissue, could not be accessed. TRBV28, TRBJ1-2 and TRBJ2-5 were preferentially used in persistent disease, while TRBV20-1 and TRBJ2-1 were favored in newly diagnosed disease. Only the TCR beta chain was sequenced and analyzed. Patients with persistent disease shared more public clonotypes (fewer than 3,000) than newly diagnosed patients did (nearly 1,000). The authors noted that the small sample size was a limitation that may lower accuracy. Compared with newly diagnosed patients, patients with persistent Graves' disease had lower TCR Shannon entropy and fewer highly expanded clones, which suggests clonal expansion.

This clonotype showed up many times. The specificity of this receptor is unknown. Base quality data are lacking; no much larger clone is found one base away. The library was made by multiplex PCR. Sequenced on an Illumina HiSeq 4000. TCR beta libraries were built with iRepertoire HTBI primers and Arm-PCR amplification of CDR3 regions. Before sequencing, the PCR products went through gel purification. Per the original workflow: A total of under 80 TRBV and 14 TRBJ segments were identified across samples and were used for gene usage analysis of CDR3 amino acid clonotypes. Filtered high-quality paired reads were merged into contigs using COPE and FqMerger. BLAST was used to align contigs to IMGT TRBV, TRBD and TRBJ reference genes, and CDR3 was defined according to IMGT. Clonotypes above 0.1% frequency were classified as highly expanded clones. Shannon entropy was used to measure repertoire diversity, and the Gini coefficient was used to measure V-J evenness. Clonotypes shared by more than one individual were considered public. TCRdb cleaned the public reads at Q25 with fastp, built clones with MiXCR and kept in-frame beta chains. Each record represents a unique CDR3 protein, reported with the most common genes and DNA among its rows. TCRdb's processing, not the study's, gives the V and J calls here. This sample comprises roughly 610,000 distinct CDR3 sequences, around 17% of them detected only once. The leading ten clones occupy under 20% of the sample.

These data are also associated with another study on T cells in Graves' hyperthyroidism and ophthalmopathy. Reported in the second study: Graves' hyperthyroidism was defined as stable when no progression to ophthalmopathy occurred over 18 months of follow-up. The hyperthyroidism patients were between 18 and 65 years old and newly diagnosed, with a disease duration of less than 2 months. Patients with uncontrolled infections, other autoimmune diseases, pregnancy or lactation were excluded. Diagnoses were based on clinical symptoms, serum thyroxine and TRAb, thyroid ultrasound and orbital computed tomography. The first round of RT-PCR for the TCR CDR3 was performed with the HTBI primer set and the Qiagen OneStep RT-PCR kit. Blood samples also contained most of the expanded thyroid clonotypes (frequency above 0.001), which suggests that blood repertoires may reflect thyroid immune responses. A model built on a 13 V-J signature distinguished ophthalmopathy from stable hyperthyroidism, reaching 85% to 90% sensitivity and under 84% specificity in cross-validation and 80%/75% in testing. In validation, progression to ophthalmopathy was predicted by the model with around 70% sensitivity and 72% to 80% specificity, a median of roughly six months before onset. TCR V-J signatures able to tell the groups apart were searched for in a discovery cohort of 90 to 100 patients, of whom roughly 42 had Graves' ophthalmopathy and around 57 had stable Graves' hyperthyroidism. Prospective prediction of ophthalmopathy was tested in an independent validation cohort consisting of fewer than 20 hyperthyroidism patients and 15 or so patients who later progressed to ophthalmopathy. The roughly 94 discovery patients were randomly split 7:3 into training and test sets. In six Graves' hyperthyroidism patients, the study also compared T-cell repertoires from thyroid tissue with T-cell repertoires from blood. After blood sampling, hyperthyroidism patients were treated with methimazole at a starting dose of 30 mg daily, and ophthalmopathy patients were treated with high-dose intravenous methylprednisolone. A second multiplex PCR round built the libraries, followed by size selection and purification. Sequencing of the libraries was done on an Illumina HiSeq2000 using paired-end 100 bp reads. SOAPnuke was used to process the raw data, with reads discarded if the reads contained adapters or uncalled bases, had a mean Phred below 15, or lacked an exact constant-primer or identifier match. COPE v1.2.5 was used to merge the high-quality paired reads, and each unique nucleotide sequence was defined as a clonotype. Clonotypes were aligned to IMGT TRBV, TRBD and TRBJ reference segments using MiTCR v1.1. Analysis was restricted to V-J combinations with a frequency above 0.0001, which covered about 99% of repertoires. The TCS score was defined as F50 (clonal expansion) divided by E x V (chaos), with BLOSUM62-based TCRdist calculated between CDR3 peptides within each V-J. Welch's t-statistics and random forest reduced roughly 500 V-J features to 10 to 15, which were used in a naive Bayes classifier (R e1071). No statistical method was used to set the sample size in advance, and investigators knew the group allocation. TCR Vbeta CDR3 sequencing of approximately 140 peripheral blood samples (43 ophthalmopathy, over 70 hyperthyroidism and roughly 17 progressor patients) is reported in the paper.

The chain is encoded by TRBV29-1 joined to TRBJ2-1, and TRBD2 matches 9 of the central bases. This TCR derives from a woman aged 25 to 39 with Graves disease. Donor details come from another sample of the same person, matched by shared clones. The source material was peripheral blood mononuclear cells (PBMCs), sampled at new diagnosis, from a patient treated with antithyroid drugs. CDR3 protein: CSAGIAGDEQFF. The sequenced DNA is TGCAGCGCTGGGATAGCGGGAGATGAGCAGTTCTTC.